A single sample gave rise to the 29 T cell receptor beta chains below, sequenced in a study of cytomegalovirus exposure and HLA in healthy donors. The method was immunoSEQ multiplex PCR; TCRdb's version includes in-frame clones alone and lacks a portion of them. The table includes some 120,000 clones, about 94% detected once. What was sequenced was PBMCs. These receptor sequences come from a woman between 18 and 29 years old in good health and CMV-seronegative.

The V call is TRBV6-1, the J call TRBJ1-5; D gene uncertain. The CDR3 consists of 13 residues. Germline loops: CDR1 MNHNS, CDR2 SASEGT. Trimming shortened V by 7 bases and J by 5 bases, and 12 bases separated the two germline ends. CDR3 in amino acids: CASNRSGYQPQHF. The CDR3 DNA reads TGTGCCAGCAATCGATCCGGGTATCAGCCCCAGCATTTT.

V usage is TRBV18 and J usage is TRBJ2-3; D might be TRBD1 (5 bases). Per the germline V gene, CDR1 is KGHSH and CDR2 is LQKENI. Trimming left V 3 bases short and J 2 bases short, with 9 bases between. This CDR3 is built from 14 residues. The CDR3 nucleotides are TGTGCCAGCTCACCCCGACAGATCACAGATACGCAGTATTTT. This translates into CASSPRQITDTQYF.

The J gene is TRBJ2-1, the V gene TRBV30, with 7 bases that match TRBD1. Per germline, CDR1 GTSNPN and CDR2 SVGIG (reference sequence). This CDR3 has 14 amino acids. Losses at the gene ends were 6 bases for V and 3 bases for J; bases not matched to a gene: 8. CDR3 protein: CACDRVIIYNEQFF. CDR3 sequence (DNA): TGTGCCTGCGACAGGGTAATTATCTACAATGAGCAGTTCTTC.

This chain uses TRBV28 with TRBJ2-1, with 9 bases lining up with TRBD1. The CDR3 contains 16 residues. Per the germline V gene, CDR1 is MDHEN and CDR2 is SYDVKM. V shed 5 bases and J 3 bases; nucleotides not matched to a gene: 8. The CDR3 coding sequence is TGTGCCAGCAGTCCCACCGGGACAGGGAGCTACAATGAGCAGTTCTTC. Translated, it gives CASSPTGTGSYNEQFF. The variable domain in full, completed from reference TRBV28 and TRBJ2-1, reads DVKVTQSSRYLVKRTGEKVFLECVQDMDHENMFWYRQDPGLGLRLIYFSYDVKMKEKGDIPEGYSVSREKKERFSLILESASTNQTSMYLCASSPTGTGSYNEQFFGPGTRLTVL.

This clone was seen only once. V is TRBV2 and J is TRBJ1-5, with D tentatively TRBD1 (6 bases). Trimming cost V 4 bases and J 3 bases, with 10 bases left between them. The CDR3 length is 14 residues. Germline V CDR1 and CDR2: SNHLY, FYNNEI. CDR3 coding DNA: TGTGCCAGCAGTGTGCACAGGGACAATCAGCCCCAGCATTTT. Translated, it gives CASSVHRDNQPQHF.

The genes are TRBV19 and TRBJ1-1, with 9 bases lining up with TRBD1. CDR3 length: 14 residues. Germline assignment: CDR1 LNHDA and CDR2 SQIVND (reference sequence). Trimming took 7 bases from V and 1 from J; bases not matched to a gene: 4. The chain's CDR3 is CASNPDRGNTEAFF. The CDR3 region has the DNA TGTGCCAGTAACCCGGACAGGGGGAACACTGAAGCTTTCTTT.

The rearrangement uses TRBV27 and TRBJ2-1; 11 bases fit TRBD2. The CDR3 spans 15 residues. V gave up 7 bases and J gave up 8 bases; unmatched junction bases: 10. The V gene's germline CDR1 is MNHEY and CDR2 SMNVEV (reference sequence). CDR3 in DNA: TGTGCCAGCAATAAGATAGCGGGAGGGCCTGATGAGCAGTTCTTC. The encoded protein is CASNKIAGGPDEQFF.

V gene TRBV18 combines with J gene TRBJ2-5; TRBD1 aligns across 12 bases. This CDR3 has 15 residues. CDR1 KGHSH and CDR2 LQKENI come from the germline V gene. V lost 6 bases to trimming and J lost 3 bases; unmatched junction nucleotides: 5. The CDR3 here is CASSGQGADEETQYF. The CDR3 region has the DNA TGTGCCAGCTCGGGACAGGGGGCCGACGAAGAGACCCAGTACTTC.

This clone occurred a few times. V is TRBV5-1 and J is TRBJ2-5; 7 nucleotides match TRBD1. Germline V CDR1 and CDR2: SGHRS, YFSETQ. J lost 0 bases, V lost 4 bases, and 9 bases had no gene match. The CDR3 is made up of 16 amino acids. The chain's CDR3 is CASSPKTGPYQETQYF. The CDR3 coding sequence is TGCGCCAGCAGCCCGAAGACAGGGCCGTACCAAGAGACCCAGTACTTC.

CDR3 amino acids: CASRWRGGRDEQFF. The DNA for the CDR3 is TGTGCCAGCAGATGGCGGGGGGGCCGCGATGAGCAGTTCTTC. This chain connects TRBV6-1 to TRBJ2-1, with 9 bases that match TRBD2. The CDR3 is made up of 14 amino acids. With 6 bases clipped from V and 8 bases from J, the junction kept 8 bases outside the gene matches. Germline CDR1 MNHNS, CDR2 SASEGT.

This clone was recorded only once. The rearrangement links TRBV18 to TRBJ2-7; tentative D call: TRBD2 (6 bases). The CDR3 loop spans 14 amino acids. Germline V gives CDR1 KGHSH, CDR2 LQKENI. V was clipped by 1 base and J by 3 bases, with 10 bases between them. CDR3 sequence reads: CASSPQGLGYEQYF. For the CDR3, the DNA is TGTGCCAGCTCACCACAGGGACTGGGCTACGAGCAGTACTTC.

The chain's CDR3 is CASSLVGRGSSPSLGYTF. CDR3 in DNA: TGCGCCAGCAGCTTGGTAGGCAGGGGGTCTTCCCCAAGCCTTGGCTACACCTTC. This rearrangement joins TRBV5-1 to TRBJ1-2; 7 bases fit TRBD1. This CDR3 has 18 amino acids. V shed 0 bases and J 7 bases; nucleotides not matched to a gene: 18. CDR1 is SGHRS, CDR2 YFSETQ, per germline.

The CDR3 DNA is TGTGCCAGCAGGTCCGGGACAGGGGGTTCTAATGAGCAGTTCTTC. Encoded protein: CASRSGTGGSNEQFF. This rearrangement joins TRBV2 to TRBJ2-1; 11 positions agree with TRBD1. Trimming cost V 6 bases and J 7 bases; bases outside gene matches: 8. The CDR3 has 15 amino acids. Germline V gives CDR1 SNHLY, CDR2 FYNNEI.

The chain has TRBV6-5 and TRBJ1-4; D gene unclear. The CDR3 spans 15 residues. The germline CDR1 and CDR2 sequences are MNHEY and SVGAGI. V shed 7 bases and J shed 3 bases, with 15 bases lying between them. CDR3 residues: CASTSPAEANEKLFF. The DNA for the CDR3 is TGTGCCAGCACATCACCAGCTGAGGCTAATGAAAAACTGTTTTTT.

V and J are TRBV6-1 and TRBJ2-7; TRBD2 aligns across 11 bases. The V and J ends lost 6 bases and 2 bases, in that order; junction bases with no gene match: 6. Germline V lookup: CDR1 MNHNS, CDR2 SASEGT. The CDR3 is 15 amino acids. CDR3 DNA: TGTGCCAGCAGCCCCGGGACTAGCGGTACCTACGAGCAGTACTTC. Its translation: CASSPGTSGTYEQYF.

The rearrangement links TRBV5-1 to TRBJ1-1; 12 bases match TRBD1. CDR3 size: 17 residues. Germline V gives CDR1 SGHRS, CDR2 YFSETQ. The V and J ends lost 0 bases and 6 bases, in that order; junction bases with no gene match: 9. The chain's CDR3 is CASSLEPGTGGFAEAFF. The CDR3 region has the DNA TGCGCCAGCAGCTTGGAGCCCGGGACAGGGGGCTTCGCTGAAGCTTTCTTT. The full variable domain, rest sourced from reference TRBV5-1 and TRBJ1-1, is KAGVTQTPRYLIKTRGQQVTLSCSPISGHRSVSWYQQTPGQGLQFLFEYFSETQRNKGNFPGRFSGRQFSNSRSEMNVSTLELGDSALYLCASSLEPGTGGFAEAFFGQGTRLTVV.

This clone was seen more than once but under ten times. CDR3 nucleotide sequence: TGTGCCAGCAGACCCCAAGGGGTAAGGACTGAAGCTTTCTTT. It encodes CASRPQGVRTEAFF. The chain combines TRBV6-5 with TRBJ1-1, with D possibly TRBD1 on 5 matching bases. This CDR3 has 14 amino acids. CDR1 is MNHEY and CDR2 is SVGAGI in the germline V gene. V lost 6 bases to trimming and J lost 5 bases, with 16 bases between them.

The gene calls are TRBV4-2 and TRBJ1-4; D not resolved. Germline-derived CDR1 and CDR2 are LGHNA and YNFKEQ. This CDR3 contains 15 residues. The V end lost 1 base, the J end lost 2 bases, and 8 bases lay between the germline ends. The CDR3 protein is CASSQAGTTNEKLFF. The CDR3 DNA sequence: TGTGCCAGCAGCCAAGCGGGAACGACTAATGAAAAACTGTTTTTT.

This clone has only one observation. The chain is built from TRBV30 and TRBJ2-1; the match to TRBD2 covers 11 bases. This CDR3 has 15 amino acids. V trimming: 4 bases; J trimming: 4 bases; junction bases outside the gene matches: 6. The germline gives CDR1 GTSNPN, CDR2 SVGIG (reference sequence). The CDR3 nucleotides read TGTGCCTGGACCGTAGCGGGGGGGCCATACAATGAGCAGTTCTTC. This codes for CAWTVAGGPYNEQFF.

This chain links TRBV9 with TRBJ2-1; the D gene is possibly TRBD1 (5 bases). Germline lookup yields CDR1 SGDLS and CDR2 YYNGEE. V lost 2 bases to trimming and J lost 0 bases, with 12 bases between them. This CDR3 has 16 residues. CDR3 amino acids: CASSVCRESSYNEQFF. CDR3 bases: TGTGCCAGCAGCGTCTGCAGGGAAAGCTCCTACAATGAGCAGTTCTTC.

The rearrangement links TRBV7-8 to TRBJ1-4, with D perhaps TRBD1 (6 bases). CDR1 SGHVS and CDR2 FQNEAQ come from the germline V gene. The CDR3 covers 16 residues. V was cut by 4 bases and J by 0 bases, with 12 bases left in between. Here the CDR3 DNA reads TGTGCCAGCAGCTCGACAGGCCTTGCAACTAATGAAAAACTGTTTTTT. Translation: CASSSTGLATNEKLFF.

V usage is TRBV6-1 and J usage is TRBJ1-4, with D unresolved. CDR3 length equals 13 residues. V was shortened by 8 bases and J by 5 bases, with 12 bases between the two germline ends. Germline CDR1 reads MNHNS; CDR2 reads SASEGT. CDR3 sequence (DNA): TGTGCCAGCGCTTTGGCGGAGAATGAAAAACTGTTTTTT. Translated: CASALAENEKLFF.

CDR3 in amino acids: CASSPPGLVGGTDTQYF. In DNA, the CDR3 is TGTGCCAGCAGCCCTCCTGGACTAGTGGGGGGCACAGATACGCAGTATTTT. V usage is TRBV7-9 and J usage is TRBJ2-3; 7 bases map to TRBD2. CDR1 and CDR2 from the germline V gene are SEHNR and FQNEAQ (reference sequence). V lost 5 bases and J lost 1; bases outside the gene matches: 12. The CDR3 totals 17 residues. The full variable domain, completed using reference TRBV7-9 and TRBJ2-3, is DTGVSQNPRHKITKRGQNVTFRCDPISEHNRLYWYRQTLGQGPEFLTYFQNEAQLEKSRLLSDRFSAERPKGSFSTLEIQRTEQGDSAMYLCASSPPGLVGGTDTQYFGPGTRLTVL.

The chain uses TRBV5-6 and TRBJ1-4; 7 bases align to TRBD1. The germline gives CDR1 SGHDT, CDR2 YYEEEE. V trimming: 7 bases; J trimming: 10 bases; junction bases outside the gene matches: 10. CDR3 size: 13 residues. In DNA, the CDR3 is TGTGCCAGCGGACAGGACGCCCGGGGAAAACTGTTTTTT. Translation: CASGQDARGKLFF. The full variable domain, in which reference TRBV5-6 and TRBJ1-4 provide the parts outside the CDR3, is DAGVTQSPTHLIKTRGQQVTLRCSPKSGHDTVSWYQQALGQGPQFIFQYYEEEERQRGNFPDRFSGHQFPNYSSELNVNALLLGDSALYLCASGQDARGKLFFGSGTQLSVL.

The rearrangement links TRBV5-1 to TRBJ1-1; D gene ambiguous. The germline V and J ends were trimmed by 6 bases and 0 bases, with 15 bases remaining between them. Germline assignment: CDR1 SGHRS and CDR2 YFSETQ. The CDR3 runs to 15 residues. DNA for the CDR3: TGCGCCAGCACCGATTTGGGAGGGATGAACACTGAAGCTTTCTTT. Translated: CASTDLGGMNTEAFF.

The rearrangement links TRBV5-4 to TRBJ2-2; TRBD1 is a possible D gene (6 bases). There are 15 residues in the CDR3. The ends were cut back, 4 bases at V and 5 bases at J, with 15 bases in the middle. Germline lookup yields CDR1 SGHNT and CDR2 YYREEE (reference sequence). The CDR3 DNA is TGTGCCAGCAGCCCCAAAGGGGGTACGACCGGGGAGCTGTTTTTT. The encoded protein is CASSPKGGTTGELFF.

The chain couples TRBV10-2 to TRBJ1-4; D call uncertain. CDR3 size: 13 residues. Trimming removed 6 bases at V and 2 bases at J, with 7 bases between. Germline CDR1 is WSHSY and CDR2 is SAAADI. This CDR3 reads CASREQTNEKLFF. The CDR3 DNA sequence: TGCGCCAGCAGAGAACAGACTAATGAAAAACTGTTTTTT.

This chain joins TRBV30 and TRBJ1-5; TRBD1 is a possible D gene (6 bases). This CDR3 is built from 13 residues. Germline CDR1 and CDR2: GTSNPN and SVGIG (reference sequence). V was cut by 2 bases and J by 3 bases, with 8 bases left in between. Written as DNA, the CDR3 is TGTGCCTGGAGTAGGGACAACAATCAGCCCCAGCATTTT. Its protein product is CAWSRDNNQPQHF.

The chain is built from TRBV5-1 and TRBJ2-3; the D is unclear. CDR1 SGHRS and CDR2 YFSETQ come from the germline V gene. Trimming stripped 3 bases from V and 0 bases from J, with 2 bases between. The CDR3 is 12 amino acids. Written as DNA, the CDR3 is TGCGCCAGCAGCTCTAGCACAGATACGCAGTATTTT. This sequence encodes CASSSSTDTQYF.